This T cell receptor beta chain is from a study of blood T cell repertoires in COVID-19. Across the whole study: T cells, B-cell-depleted T cells, or PBMCs provided the cDNA or gDNA that served as material.

The CDR3 sequence is 15 residues long. The J segment lost 5 bases and the V segment lost 4 bases, leaving 3 bases of the junction unmatched. Germline values: CDR1 SGHDN, CDR2 FVKESK. Per the original methods: It was from reference gene primer amplification that nucleated cell counts were estimated. Measured with immunoSEQ multiplex PCR; TCRdb has only the in-frame clones, and not every one. V, J and clone size derive from that table, while D and trimming were established from the DNA sequence. This table has about 180,000 clones, approximately 90% appearing once. Material for sequencing was peripheral blood. This chain connects TRBV14 to TRBJ2-1, with 12 bases lining up with TRBD2. The TCR was taken from a woman aged 65 to 85 with COVID-19, enrolled during active disease. The CDR3 region has the DNA TGTGCCAGCAGCCGACTAGCGGGAGTTCACAATGAGCAGTTCTTC. Protein product: CASSRLAGVHNEQFF.